Sequencing of this T cell receptor (beta chain) was carried out in a study of blood T cell repertoires in COVID-19. Study summary: The United States, Italy and Spain supplied acute and convalescent COVID-19 samples. PBMCs, B-cell-depleted T cells, or T cells were the source of the cDNA or gDNA that made up the material.

The CDR3 is made up of 13 amino acids. The V end lost 3 bases, the J end lost 5 bases, and 10 bases lay between the germline ends. Germline V gene lookup returns CDR1 SGHDN and CDR2 FVKESK. Seattle patient enrollment occurred during active infection, with longitudinal follow-up thereafter. In the study's own analysis: Nucleated cell number was recorded as an estimate derived from reference gene primer amplification. Profiling relied on immunoSEQ multiplex PCR, and the TCRdb table lists in-frame clones only, not all of them. V and J calls and clone size are copied from that table; D and trimming were computed from the DNA. The repertoire holds 150,000 or so clones, with about 83% as singletons.

This sequence was found in a woman between 65 and 79 years old with COVID-19, enrolled during active disease. The sequenced material came from peripheral blood. This chain joins TRBV14 and TRBJ1-2; D not resolved. The CDR3 region is CASSQEYRYGYTF. CDR3 bases: TGTGCCAGCAGCCAGGAATACAGATATGGCTACACCTTC.